These 25 T cell receptor beta chains originate from one sample sequenced in a study of PD-1 blockade in classical Hodgkin lymphoma. Brentuximab vedotin exposure varied among the patients, all of whom had relapsed after autologous stem cell transplantation. This table comes from immunoSEQ multiplex PCR, and its TCRdb copy is limited to in-frame clones, with some not included. The sample yields approximately 90,000 clones, 80% to 95% seen once. The sample in question was peripheral blood mononuclear cells (PBMCs), obtained before the second cycle of nivolumab. These receptors came from a human donor with classical Hodgkin lymphoma.

The chain employs TRBV5-1 and TRBJ1-2, with D possibly matching TRBD1 (5 bases). Germline CDR1 and CDR2: SGHRS and YFSETQ. The ends were cut back, 0 bases at V and 2 bases at J, with 11 bases in the middle. The CDR3 totals 15 residues. The CDR3 sequence: CASSLEFGANYGYTF. The CDR3 DNA reads TGCGCCAGCAGCTTGGAATTCGGGGCAAACTATGGCTACACCTTC.

In this sample, this clone turned up once. The chain employs TRBV27 and TRBJ1-4; D unresolved. CDR1 MNHEY and CDR2 SMNVEV come from the germline V gene (reference sequence). Trimming shortened V by 5 bases and J by 7 bases, and 20 bases separated the two germline ends. CDR3 length: 16 residues. This CDR3 is CASSQTQTTPGEKLFF. As DNA, the CDR3 is TGTGCCAGCAGTCAAACCCAGACAACCCCGGGTGAAAAACTGTTTTTT. The complete variable domain, with remaining parts taken from reference TRBV27 and TRBJ1-4, reads EAQVTQNPRYLITVTGKKLTVTCSQNMNHEYMSWYRQDPGLGLRQIYYSMNVEVTDKGDVPEGYKVSRKEKRNFPLILESPSPNQTSLYFCASSQTQTTPGEKLFFGSGTQLSVL.

This chain uses TRBV7-2 with TRBJ2-1, with a possible D match to TRBD2 (6 bases). With 0 bases removed from V and 7 bases from J, the gap between germline ends came to 19 bases. The CDR3 has 17 residues. Germline-derived CDR1 and CDR2 are SGHTA and FQGNSA. The CDR3 here is CASSLALVLGGGNEQFF. CDR3 bases: TGTGCCAGCAGCTTAGCGCTTGTATTGGGGGGAGGTAATGAGCAGTTCTTC.

V usage is TRBV5-4 and J usage is TRBJ1-2, with unresolved D. V lost 3 bases and J 2 bases, leaving 14 bases between the germline ends. The germline gives CDR1 SGHNT, CDR2 YYREEE (reference sequence). The CDR3 spans 15 residues. The CDR3 sequence is CASSWALGGNYGYTF. CDR3 DNA sequence: TGTGCCAGCAGCTGGGCATTGGGAGGGAACTATGGCTACACCTTC.

The rearrangement joins TRBV11-2 to TRBJ2-7, with D perhaps matching TRBD1 or TRBD2 (5 bases each). Germline values: CDR1 SGHAT, CDR2 FQNNGV. The V end lost 0 bases, the J end lost 4 bases, and 13 bases lay between the germline ends. This CDR3 has 15 amino acids. CDR3 in DNA: TGTGCCAGCAGCTTAGACCGTGGGACCATGTACGAGCAGTACTTC. It specifies CASSLDRGTMYEQYF.

This chain links TRBV5-1 with TRBJ2-3, with D possibly TRBD2 on 5 matching bases. The germline V gene has CDR1 SGHRS and CDR2 YFSETQ. The CDR3 consists of 17 residues. V was trimmed by 0 bases and J by 2 bases, leaving 16 bases between them. The CDR3 spells CASSLEGETSYTDTQYF. The CDR3 DNA follows: TGCGCCAGCAGCTTGGAGGGAGAGACCTCTTACACAGATACGCAGTATTTT.

The chain is built from TRBV27 and TRBJ2-2; D is possibly TRBD2 (7 bases). Germline V lookup: CDR1 MNHEY, CDR2 SMNVEV (reference sequence). The CDR3 is 16 amino acids. Trimming removed 3 bases from V and 0 bases from J, with 11 bases in between. CDR3 nucleotides: TGTGCCAGCAGTTTCCCGGGGGGCCCGAACACCGGGGAGCTGTTTTTT. This gives the protein CASSFPGGPNTGELFF.

The count of this clone is one. This chain links TRBV27 with TRBJ1-5; tentatively, D is TRBD1 (5 bases). The CDR3 loop spans 15 amino acids. From germline, CDR1 is MNHEY and CDR2 SMNVEV (reference sequence). With 5 bases removed from V and 0 bases from J, the gap between germline ends came to 11 bases. This CDR3 reads CASSPLQGSNQPQHF. CDR3 sequence (DNA): TGTGCCAGCAGTCCACTCCAGGGTAGCAATCAGCCCCAGCATTTT.

V is TRBV7-3 and J is TRBJ2-6, with D unclear. Trimming stripped 5 bases from V and 0 bases from J, with 8 bases between. The CDR3 totals 15 residues. Looked up from germline, CDR1 is SGHTA and CDR2 is FQGTGA. CDR3 sequence reads: CASSPILSGANVLTF. CDR3 sequence (DNA): TGTGCCAGCAGCCCGATACTCTCTGGGGCCAACGTCCTGACTTTC.

The chain joins TRBV30 to TRBJ1-2, with D hard to call. This CDR3 is 15 amino acids long. The ends were cut back, 1 base at V and 1 base at J, with 13 bases in the middle. From germline, CDR1 is GTSNPN and CDR2 SVGIG (reference sequence). CDR3 protein: CAWSATRTLNYGYTF. As DNA, the CDR3 is TGTGCCTGGAGTGCCACCAGGACCCTTAACTATGGCTACACCTTC.

This clone has only one observation. The gene calls are TRBV27 and TRBJ2-7; 8 bases are a match to TRBD1. Germline V gene data show CDR1 as MNHEY and CDR2 as SMNVEV (reference sequence). The V segment lost 6 bases and the J segment 2 bases; nucleotides outside the gene matches: 18. This CDR3 region has 18 residues. CDR3 nucleotides: TGTGCCAGCAGGGACTTGGCTAAAAGGACAGGGAACACCTACGAGCAGTACTTC. Its translation is CASRDLAKRTGNTYEQYF.

The chain is built from TRBV12-2 and TRBJ1-5; the table's D call TRBD1 went unverified against the DNA. TRBV12-2 is an annotated pseudogene. The CDR3 runs to 18 residues. CDR3 bases: TGTGCAAGTCGCCGACCGGGACAGGGAGGTTGTGGCAATCAGCCCCAGCATTTT. It translates to CASRRPGQGGCGNQPQHF.

This clone was recorded once. The V gene is TRBV2, the J gene TRBJ2-5; 13 nucleotides match TRBD2. CDR1 and CDR2 (germline): SNHLY, FYNNEI. With 6 bases clipped from V and 5 bases from J, the junction kept 6 bases outside the gene matches. This CDR3 is built from 15 residues. CDR3 loop: CASSLTSGGRETQYF. The CDR3 coding sequence is TGTGCCAGCAGCTTGACTAGCGGGGGGCGGGAGACCCAGTACTTC.

V gene TRBV5-1 combines with J gene TRBJ2-1, with 14 bases matching TRBD2. V was clipped by 4 bases and J by 3 bases; unmatched bases: 12. Germline lookup yields CDR1 SGHRS and CDR2 YFSETQ. This CDR3 is built from 19 residues. CDR3 sequence (DNA): TGCGCCAGCAGCCGCCTCGGGACTAGCGGGGGCGGAAGCTACAATGAGCAGTTCTTC. Protein product: CASSRLGTSGGGSYNEQFF.

The chain carries TRBV29-1 and TRBJ1-2, with unresolved D. V was trimmed by 2 bases and J by 1 base, leaving 8 bases between them. The CDR3 length is 13 residues. The germline V gene encodes CDR1 SQVTM and CDR2 ANQGSEA. The CDR3 DNA sequence: TGCAGCGTTGAACGGGAAGATAACTATGGCTACACCTTC. It encodes CSVEREDNYGYTF.

The rearrangement joins TRBV7-9 to TRBJ2-1; the match to TRBD1 covers 10 bases. V trimming: 11 bases; J trimming: 7 bases; junction bases outside the gene matches: 8. Germline CDR1 SEHNR, CDR2 FQNEAQ (reference sequence). The CDR3 totals 13 residues. This CDR3 reads CAGSGTGENEQFF. As DNA, the CDR3 is TGTGCCGGATCCGGGACAGGGGAAAATGAGCAGTTCTTC.

V usage is TRBV9 and J usage is TRBJ2-5; D unresolved. Germline assignment: CDR1 SGDLS and CDR2 YYNGEE. Trimming shortened V by 3 bases and J by 1 base, and 4 bases separated the two germline ends. This CDR3 contains 12 residues. The CDR3 DNA reads TGTGCCAGCAGCGCTTCCCAAGAGACCCAGTACTTC. It is translated as CASSASQETQYF.

The chain employs TRBV19 and TRBJ2-7, with TRBD2 matching over 14 bases. In germline, CDR1 is LNHDA, CDR2 SQIVND (reference sequence). J was trimmed by 7 bases and V by 5 bases; bases with no gene match: 13. The CDR3 spans 17 residues. Here the CDR3 DNA reads TGTGCCAGTAGTCCGGATTCGGGACTAGCGGGAGTCTCGGAGCAGTACTTC. Encoded protein: CASSPDSGLAGVSEQYF.

This rearrangement joins TRBV5-1 to TRBJ1-4; 9 bases are a match to TRBD1. V shed 2 bases and J 8 bases; nucleotides not matched to a gene: 10. CDR3 size: 16 residues. Germline V CDR1 and CDR2: SGHRS, YFSETQ. Here the CDR3 DNA reads TGCGCCAGCAGCTTCAACCAACAGGGGGCAGGGGAAAAACTGTTTTTT. This codes for CASSFNQQGAGEKLFF.

The gene calls are TRBV30 and TRBJ1-3; no definite D call. The germline V and J ends were trimmed by 2 bases and 0 bases, with 11 bases remaining between them. This CDR3 contains 15 residues. The germline V gene encodes CDR1 GTSNPN and CDR2 SVGIG (reference sequence). The CDR3 DNA reads TGTGCCTGGAGTTTATACAGCCTCTCTGGAAACACCATATATTTT. This translates into CAWSLYSLSGNTIYF.

The chain has TRBV27 and TRBJ1-2; D remains unclear. This CDR3 is built from 13 residues. From germline, CDR1 is MNHEY and CDR2 SMNVEV (reference sequence). V lost 6 bases and J lost 4, with 12 bases in between. In DNA form, the CDR3 reads TGTGCCAGCAGCCAAACCGGGGTCTATGGCTACACCTTC. Translated: CASSQTGVYGYTF.

The rearrangement uses TRBV19 and TRBJ1-4, with D unresolved. CDR1 LNHDA and CDR2 SQIVND come from the germline V gene (reference sequence). The ends were cut back, 6 bases at V and 0 bases at J, with 8 bases in the middle. The CDR3 is 14 residues long. CDR3 sequence (DNA): TGTGCCAGTAGCCGGGGAACAACTAATGAAAAACTGTTTTTT. This codes for CASSRGTTNEKLFF.

The chain carries TRBV7-2 and TRBJ1-1; 7 positions match TRBD1. The trim removed 5 bases at V and 2 bases at J, leaving 5 bases unmatched. This CDR3 comprises 14 residues. Germline lookup yields CDR1 SGHTA and CDR2 FQGNSA. In DNA form, the CDR3 reads TGTGCCAGCAGCGGTGACAGGGCTAACACTGAAGCTTTCTTT. Its translation: CASSGDRANTEAFF.

This chain uses TRBV5-1 with TRBJ2-1; D unclear. This CDR3 has 15 amino acids. Germline CDR1 is SGHRS and CDR2 is YFSETQ. V dropped 3 bases and J dropped 3 bases, with 13 bases sitting between them. This CDR3 is CASSSLGPIYNEQFF. The DNA for the CDR3 is TGCGCCAGCAGCTCCTTAGGCCCAATCTACAATGAGCAGTTCTTC.

The J gene is TRBJ2-2, the V gene TRBV11-3, with a possible D match to TRBD2 (6 bases). Germline-derived CDR1 and CDR2 are SGHNT and YENEEA. The V end lost 4 bases, the J end lost 4 bases, and 10 bases lay between the germline ends. There are 14 residues in the CDR3. The CDR3 region has the DNA TGTGCCAGCAGCTCACGTAGCGGCACCGGGGAGCTGTTTTTT. The encoded protein is CASSSRSGTGELFF. Complete variable domain (other parts from reference TRBV11-3 and TRBJ2-2): EAGVVQSPRYKIIEKKQPVAFWCNPISGHNTLYWYLQNLGQGPELLIRYENEEAVDDSQLPKDRFSAERLKGVDSTLKIQPAELGDSAVYLCASSSRSGTGELFFGEGSRLTVL.